Below, 5 T cell receptor beta chains from the same sample are listed, as sequenced in a study of T cells in Graves' hyperthyroidism and ophthalmopathy (dated by TCRdb to about 2019). The library came from multiplex PCR. TCRdb names Illumina HiSeq 2000 as the instrument used. Amplification of TCR beta CDR3 regions was carried out from RNA transcripts. The first round of RT-PCR for the TCR CDR3 was performed with the HTBI primer set and the Qiagen OneStep RT-PCR kit. TCRdb handled the public reads itself, with Q25 trimming in fastp and clone calling in MiXCR, and kept productive beta chains. Merged by CDR3 protein, the rows form single entries marked with the most common genes and DNA. This sample gives 600,000 to 700,000 distinct CDR3 sequences in total; just under 45% of them show up just once. About 7.2% of the sample is held by the ten biggest clonotypes. The sequencing input was peripheral blood or thyroid tissue (not recorded which). The receptors shown here come from an adult man with Graves' disease, either hyperthyroidism or ophthalmopathy (not recorded which).

A note on this clonotype: A clone one base away is much larger, so this may be a read error. The rearrangement joins TRBV20-1 to TRBJ2-7, with 10 bases lining up with TRBD2. Germline-derived CDR1 and CDR2 are DFQATT and SNEGSKA (reference sequence). This CDR3 is built from 14 residues. The CDR3 is CSASGLAETYKQYF. The DNA of the CDR3 is TGCAGTGCTAGCGGACTAGCGGAGACCTACAAGCAGTACTTC.

This clonotype was recorded at least ten times. CDR3 amino acids: CASSEVNEAFF. The CDR3 DNA sequence: TGTGCCAGCAGTGAAGTTAATGAAGCTTTCTTT. The gene calls are TRBV2 and TRBJ1-1; no clear D. With 1 base removed from V and 7 bases from J, the gap between germline ends came to 4 bases. The length of the CDR3 is 11 residues. Germline V gene lookup returns CDR1 SNHLY and CDR2 FYNNEI.

This clonotype was found a few times. The rearrangement joins TRBV6-5 to TRBJ2-5; D uncertain. The CDR3 is 12 amino acids. The V gene lost 4 bases and the J gene lost 2 bases, with 5 bases spanning the gap. In germline, CDR1 is MNHEY, CDR2 SVGAGI. The CDR3 spells CASSSQQETQYF. CDR3 DNA sequence: TGTGCCAGCAGTTCCCAGCAAGAGACCCAGTACTTC.

The chain employs TRBV20-1 and TRBJ1-5; tentative D call: TRBD1 (6 bases). The germline V gene encodes CDR1 DFQATT and CDR2 SNEGSKA (reference sequence). The CDR3 has 17 residues. The V gene lost 5 bases and the J gene lost 5 bases, with 25 bases spanning the gap. CDR3 sequence (DNA): TGCAGTGCTCGCTCTATCTTTGGGGGGGCGGGGGATCAGCCCCAGCATTTT. This gives the protein CSARSIFGGAGDQPQHF.

This clonotype occurred many times. The chain employs TRBV7-2 and TRBJ2-5; 7 bases match TRBD1. Germline V gene data show CDR1 as SGHTA and CDR2 as FQGNSA. CDR3 length: 15 amino acids. V lost 5 bases to trimming and J lost 2 bases; unmatched junction nucleotides: 8. CDR3 DNA sequence: TGTGCCAGCAGCACCCGCCCGGGACAGCAAGAGACCCAGTACTTC. This gives the protein CASSTRPGQQETQYF.